Listed below are T cell receptor beta chains from one sample, sequenced in a study of human T cells and chemical hapten exposure. TCRdb reprocessed the RACE reads via MiXCR and lists one record per CDR3 protein. The sample lists some 96,000 distinct CDR3 sequences; around 9.3% were seen once. Sequences were derived from whole blood, sampled in connection with sensitization to the hapten diphenylcyclopropenone (DPC). Receptors were obtained from a woman between 40 and 50 years old with alopecia areata. Some clones in this sample may be carry-over from other donors' samples. Each CDR3 is given with its conserved first and last residue. A D gene is named only where the DNA matches it firmly. Clone sizes are given selectively: once, few, many, or a class where the clone is expanded.

D: TRBD1
size: many
J: TRBJ2-7
V: TRBV20-1
CDR3: CSARDRTGSVYEQYF
DNA: TGCAGTGCTAGAGACCGGACAGGGTCGGTCTACGAGCAGTACTTC

D: NA
size: once
J: TRBJ2-7
V: TRBV11-1
CDR3: CASSLAREQTSYF
DNA: TGTGCCAGCAGCTTAGCCCGGGAACAGACCTCGTACTTC

D: NA
size: many
J: TRBJ2-1
V: TRBV12-2
CDR3: CASRLAANQIRGNEQFF
DNA: TGTGCAAGTCGCTTAGCCGCGAACCAGATAAGGGGTAATGAGCAGTTCTTC

D: NA
size: many
J: TRBJ1-6
V: TRBV2
CDR3: CASSVTRDSPLHF
DNA: TGTGCCAGCAGCGTTACCAGGGATTCACCCCTCCACTTT

D: TRBD2
size: few
J: TRBJ2-1
V: TRBV27
CDR3: CASSHSGRGQNEQFF
DNA: TGTGCCAGCAGTCATAGCGGGAGGGGCCAAAATGAGCAGTTCTTC

D: TRBD2
size: NA
J: TRBJ2-5
V: TRBV7-3
CDR3: CASSLTTGGPGETQYF
DNA: TGTGCCAGCAGCTTAACGACGGGAGGGCCGGGAGAGACCCAGTACTTC

D: TRBD2
size: few
J: TRBJ2-3
V: TRBV20-1
CDR3: CSARSSGNGVDTQYF
DNA: TGCAGTGCTAGGTCCAGCGGGAACGGGGTAGATACGCAGTATTTT

D: NA
size: many
J: TRBJ2-3
V: TRBV5-1
CDR3: CASSLWDTQYF
DNA: TGCGCCAGCAGCTTGTGGGATACGCAGTATTTT

D: NA
size: NA
J: TRBJ1-1
V: TRBV20-1
CDR3: CSARVGGARTEAFF
DNA: TGCAGTGCTAGAGTGGGGGGGGCAAGGACTGAAGCTTTCTTT

D: TRBD1
size: many
J: TRBJ2-6
V: TRBV6-5
CDR3: CASRPGQERSGANVLTF
DNA: TGTGCCAGCAGGCCGGGACAGGAGCGCTCTGGGGCCAACGTCCTGACTTTC

D: NA
size: NA
J: TRBJ2-7
V: TRBV6-5
CDR3: CASGVYGTLPYEQYF
DNA: TGTGCCAGCGGGGTTTACGGCACTCTCCCCTACGAGCAGTACTTC

D: NA
size: few
J: TRBJ2-1
V: TRBV7-3
CDR3: CASSLGPDNEQFF
DNA: TGTGCCAGCAGCTTAGGTCCCGACAATGAGCAGTTCTTC

D: TRBD1
size: many
J: TRBJ1-2
V: TRBV6-6
CDR3: CASTREDRGYGYTF
DNA: TGTGCCAGCACCCGCGAGGACAGGGGATATGGCTACACCTTC

D: TRBD2
size: once
J: TRBJ2-2
V: TRBV27
CDR3: CASSSNLAGHGELFF
DNA: TGTGCCAGCAGTTCCAACTTAGCGGGACATGGGGAGCTGTTTTTT

D: TRBD2
size: NA
J: TRBJ2-2
V: TRBV7-9
CDR3: CASRLAEAGATGELFF
DNA: TGTGCCAGCAGACTAGCGGAAGCTGGGGCCACCGGGGAGCTGTTTTTT

D: TRBD2
size: many
J: TRBJ2-1
V: TRBV28
CDR3: CASSTSSGPYNEQFF
DNA: TGTGCCAGCAGTACCTCTAGCGGGCCCTACAATGAGCAGTTCTTC

D: NA
size: many
J: TRBJ2-7
V: TRBV6-5
CDR3: CASSSRQGGRRGEQYF
DNA: TGTGCCAGCAGCTCCCGCCAGGGGGGGCGGCGTGGAGAGCAGTACTTC

D: NA
size: NA
J: TRBJ1-5
V: TRBV6-2/TRBV6-3
CDR3: CASSYSEDSDQPQHF
DNA: TGTGCCAGCAGTTACTCAGAGGATAGCGATCAGCCCCAGCATTTT

D: NA
size: few
J: TRBJ1-1
V: TRBV5-1
CDR3: CASSLTAMNTEAFF
DNA: TGCGCCAGCAGCTTGACAGCCATGAACACTGAAGCTTTCTTT

D: NA
size: few
J: TRBJ1-6
V: TRBV5-1
CDR3: CASSLMSQGIDSPLHF
DNA: TGCGCCAGCAGCTTGATGTCCCAGGGCATCGATTCACCCCTCCACTTT

D: TRBD2
size: few
J: TRBJ2-3
V: TRBV7-2
CDR3: CASSPELRGVDTQYF
DNA: TGTGCCAGCAGCCCCGAGCTGCGGGGGGTAGATACGCAGTATTTT

D: NA
size: many
J: TRBJ1-1
V: TRBV6-2/TRBV6-3
CDR3: CASSYSKADTEAFF
DNA: TGTGCCAGCAGTTACTCGAAGGCAGACACTGAAGCTTTCTTT

D: NA
size: many
J: TRBJ2-7
V: TRBV28
CDR3: CASSLGQGSSYEQYF
DNA: TGTGCCAGCAGTTTAGGCCAGGGGAGCTCCTACGAGCAGTACTTC

D: NA
size: NA
J: TRBJ2-7
V: TRBV27
CDR3: CASSPTSRYTSYEQYF
DNA: TGTGCCAGCAGTCCGACGTCTAGATACACTTCCTACGAGCAGTACTTC

D: NA
size: many
J: TRBJ1-1
V: TRBV29-1
CDR3: CSAGAMNTEAFF
DNA: TGCAGCGCAGGGGCCATGAACACTGAAGCTTTCTTT

D: NA
size: NA
J: TRBJ2-7
V: TRBV28
CDR3: CASSLAGTDYEQYF
DNA: TGTGCCAGCAGTTTAGCCGGGACGGACTACGAGCAGTACTTC

D: NA
size: few
J: TRBJ1-1
V: TRBV2
CDR3: CASSELGEAFF
DNA: TGTGCCAGCAGTGAACTGGGGGAAGCTTTCTTT

D: TRBD2
size: NA
J: TRBJ2-3
V: TRBV20-1
CDR3: CSADSGSTDTQYF
DNA: TGCAGTGCGGATAGCGGGAGCACAGATACGCAGTATTTT

D: TRBD1
size: few
J: TRBJ2-4
V: TRBV6-5
CDR3: CASRGQGIDIQYF
DNA: TGTGCCAGCAGGGGACAGGGGATAGACATTCAGTACTTC